One T cell receptor (beta chain) is described in this entry. This record comes from a study of shared clonotypes between healthy human individuals. V trimming: 5 bases; J trimming: 4 bases; junction bases outside the gene matches: 13. This CDR3 has 19 amino acids. Germline V lookup: CDR1 LNHDA, CDR2 SQIVND (reference sequence). The assay was carried out at the deep level. Profiling relied on immunoSEQ multiplex PCR, and the TCRdb table lists in-frame clones only, not all of them. The sample has roughly 2,300,000 clones, roughly 92% seen once. The V gene is TRBV19, the J gene TRBJ2-2; 13 nucleotides agree with TRBD2. The source is a young man in good health. Some clones in this sample may be carry-over from other donors' samples. Material: naive CD4+ T cells from PBMCs. Subset meaning: CD45RA+ positively selected. In DNA, the CDR3 is TGTGCCAGTAGTGGGGCCGGGAGGCGGACTAGCGGGAGCACCGGGGAGCTGTTTTTT. Its protein product is CASSGAGRRTSGSTGELFF. Full variable domain (missing parts from reference TRBV19 and TRBJ2-2): DGGITQSPKYLFRKEGQNVTLSCEQNLNHDAMYWYRQDPGQGLRLIYYSQIVNDFQKGDIAEGYSVSREKKESFPLTVTSAQKNPTAFYLCASSGAGRRTSGSTGELFFGEGSRLTVL.